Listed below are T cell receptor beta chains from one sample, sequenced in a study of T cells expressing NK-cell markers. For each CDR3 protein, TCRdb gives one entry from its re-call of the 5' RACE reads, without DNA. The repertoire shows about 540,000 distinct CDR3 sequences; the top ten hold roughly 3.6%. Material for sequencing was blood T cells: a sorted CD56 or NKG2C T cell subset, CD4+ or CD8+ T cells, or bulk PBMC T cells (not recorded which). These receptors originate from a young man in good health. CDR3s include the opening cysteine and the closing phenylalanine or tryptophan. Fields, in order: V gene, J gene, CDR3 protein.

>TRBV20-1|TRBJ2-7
CSASPQSRVSYHEQYF
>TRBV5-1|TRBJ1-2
CASSLEGRGYTF
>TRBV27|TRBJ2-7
CASSPRTGPGHPEQYF
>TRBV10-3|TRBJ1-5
CAISESGMGSNQPQHF
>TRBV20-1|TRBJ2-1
CSASGLAFGSYNEQFF
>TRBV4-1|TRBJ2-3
CASSQVGGSSTDTQYF
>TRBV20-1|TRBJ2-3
CSARLGGGPSTNTQYF
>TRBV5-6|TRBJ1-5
CASSLAGASNQPQHF
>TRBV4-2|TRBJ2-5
CASSQDQGQLLQETQYF
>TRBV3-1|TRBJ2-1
CASSPGTMSSYNEQFF
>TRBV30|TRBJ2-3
CAWSPRLAGRTDTQYF
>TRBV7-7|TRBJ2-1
CASSLATGAYNEQFF
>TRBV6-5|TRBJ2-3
CASSYPLVGGSTDTQYF
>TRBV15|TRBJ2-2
CAIPGTGLPGELFF
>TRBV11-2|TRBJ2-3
CASSLDLQGHTDTQYF
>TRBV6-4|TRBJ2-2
CASRPPRTGGTGQPPELFF
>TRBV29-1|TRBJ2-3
CSVERGRAGADTQYF
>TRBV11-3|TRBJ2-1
CASSLKRTYNEQFF
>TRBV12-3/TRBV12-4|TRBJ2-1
CASNGGARNNEQFF
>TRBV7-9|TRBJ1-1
CASTNLGQINTEAFF
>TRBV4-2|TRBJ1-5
CASSQAGQVIQPQHF
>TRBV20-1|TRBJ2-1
CSAFRTPIHSSYNEQFF
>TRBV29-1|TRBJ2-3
CSAGAWGTTDTQYF
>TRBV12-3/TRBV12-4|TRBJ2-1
CASRIQSGRNSNEQFF
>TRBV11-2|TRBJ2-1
CASSFLLAGVSEQFF
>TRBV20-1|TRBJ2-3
CSARGSGGGPDTQYF
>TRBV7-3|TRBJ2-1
CASSRGLAGFRTLNEQFF
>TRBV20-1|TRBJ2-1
CSARVRKTSYNEQFF
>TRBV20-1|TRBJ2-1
CSARDPKASYNEQFF
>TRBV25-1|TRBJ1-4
CASSGSANEKLFF
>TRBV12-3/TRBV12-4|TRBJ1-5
CASSLGGSSNQPQHF
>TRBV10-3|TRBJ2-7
CAIEGRSNEQYF
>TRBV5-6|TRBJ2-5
CASSLPLTSGRVTQYF
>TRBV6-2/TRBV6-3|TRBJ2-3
CASSFRDRSITDTQYF
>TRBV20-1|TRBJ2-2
CSARTFNTGELFF
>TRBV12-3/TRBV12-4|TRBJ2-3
CASSPRGLAGGPQYF
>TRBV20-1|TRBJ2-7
CSARDAREGYEQYF
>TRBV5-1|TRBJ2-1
CASSLNPSGGNNEQFF
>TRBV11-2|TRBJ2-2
CASSLTVWGGNTGELFF